This T cell receptor (beta chain) emerged from a study of blood T cell repertoires in COVID-19. Background on the study: Italy, Spain and the United States were the sources of the convalescent and acute COVID-19 samples. From T cells, B-cell-depleted T cells, or PBMCs came the material, which was cDNA or gDNA.

Per the original methods: For nucleated cells, counts were estimated from reference gene primer amplification. Using immunoSEQ multiplex PCR, the repertoire was profiled, and TCRdb retains in-frame clones only, with some absent. V and J calls plus clone size are reproduced from that table; the DNA served to infer D and trimming. The sample holds around 360,000 clones; 87% are singletons and the top ten take more than 9%. Seattle enrolled patients during active infection and tracked them longitudinally. CDR3 size: 13 residues. V was shortened by 5 bases and J by 7 bases, with 12 bases between the two germline ends. Germline V gives CDR1 MDHEN, CDR2 SYDVKM.

The sample comprised peripheral blood. This TCR derives from a woman aged 25-40 years with COVID-19, enrolled during active disease. The chain is built from TRBV28 and TRBJ1-5; D uncertain. CDR3 loop: CASSPPRRQPQHF. In DNA form, the CDR3 reads TGTGCCAGCAGTCCTCCCCGTAGACAGCCCCAGCATTTT.